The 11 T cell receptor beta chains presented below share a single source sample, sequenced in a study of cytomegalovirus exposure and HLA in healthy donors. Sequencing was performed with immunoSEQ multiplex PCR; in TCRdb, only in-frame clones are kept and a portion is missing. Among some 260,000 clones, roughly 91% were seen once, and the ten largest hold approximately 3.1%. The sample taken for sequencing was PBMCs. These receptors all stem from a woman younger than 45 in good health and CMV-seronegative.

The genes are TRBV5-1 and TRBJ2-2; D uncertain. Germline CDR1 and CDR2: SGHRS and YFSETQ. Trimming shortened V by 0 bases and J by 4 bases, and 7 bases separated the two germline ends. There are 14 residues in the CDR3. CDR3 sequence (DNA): TGCGCCAGCAGCTTGGGCGGCACCACCGGGGAGCTGTTTTTT. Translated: CASSLGGTTGELFF.

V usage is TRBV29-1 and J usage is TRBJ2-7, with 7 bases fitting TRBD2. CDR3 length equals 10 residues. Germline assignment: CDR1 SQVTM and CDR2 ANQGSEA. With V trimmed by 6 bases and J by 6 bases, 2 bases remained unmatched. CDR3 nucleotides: TGCAGCGTAGGACTAGGCGAGCAGTACTTC. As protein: CSVGLGEQYF.

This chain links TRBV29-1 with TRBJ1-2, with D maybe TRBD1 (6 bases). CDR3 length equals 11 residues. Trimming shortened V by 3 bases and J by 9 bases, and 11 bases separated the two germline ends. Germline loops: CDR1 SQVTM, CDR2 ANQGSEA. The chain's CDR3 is CSVDLRGRYTF. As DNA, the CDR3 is TGCAGCGTTGACCTCAGGGGCCGCTACACCTTC. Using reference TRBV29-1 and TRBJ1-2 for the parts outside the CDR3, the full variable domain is SAVISQKPSRDICQRGTSLTIQCQVDSQVTMMFWYRQQPGQSLTLIATANQGSEATYESGFVIDKFPISRPNLTFSTLTVSNMSPEDSSIYLCSVDLRGRYTFGSGTRLTVV.

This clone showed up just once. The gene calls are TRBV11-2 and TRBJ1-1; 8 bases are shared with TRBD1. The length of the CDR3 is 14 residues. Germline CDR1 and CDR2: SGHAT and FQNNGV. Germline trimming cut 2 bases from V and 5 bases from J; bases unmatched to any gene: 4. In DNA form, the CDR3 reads TGTGCCAGCAGCTTACACACAGGGGGGACTGAAGCTTTCTTT. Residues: CASSLHTGGTEAFF.

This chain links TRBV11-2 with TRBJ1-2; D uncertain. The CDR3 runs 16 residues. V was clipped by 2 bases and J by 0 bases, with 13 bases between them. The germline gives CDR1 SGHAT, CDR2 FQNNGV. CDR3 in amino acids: CASSLSRSQTNYGYTF. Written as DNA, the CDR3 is TGTGCCAGCAGCTTATCGAGGTCCCAAACTAACTATGGCTACACCTTC.

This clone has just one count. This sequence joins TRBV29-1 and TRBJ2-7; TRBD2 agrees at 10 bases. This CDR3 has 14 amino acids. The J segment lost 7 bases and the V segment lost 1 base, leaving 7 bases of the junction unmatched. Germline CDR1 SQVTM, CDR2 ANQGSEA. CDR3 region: CSVEGASGRSEQYF. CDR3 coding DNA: TGCAGCGTTGAAGGGGCTAGCGGGAGAAGTGAGCAGTACTTC.

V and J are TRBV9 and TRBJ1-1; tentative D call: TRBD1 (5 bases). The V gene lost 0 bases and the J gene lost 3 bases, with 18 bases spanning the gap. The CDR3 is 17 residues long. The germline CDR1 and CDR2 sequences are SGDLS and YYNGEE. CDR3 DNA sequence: TGTGCCAGCAGCGTAGGTCCCGGGGGGAAGGGAGACACTGAAGCTTTCTTT. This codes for CASSVGPGGKGDTEAFF.

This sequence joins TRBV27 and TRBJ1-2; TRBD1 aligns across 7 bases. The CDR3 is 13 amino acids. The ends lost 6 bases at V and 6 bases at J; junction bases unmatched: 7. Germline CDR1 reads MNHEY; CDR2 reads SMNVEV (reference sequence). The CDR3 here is CASRTGDWHGYTF. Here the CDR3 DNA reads TGTGCCAGCAGAACAGGGGATTGGCATGGCTACACCTTC.

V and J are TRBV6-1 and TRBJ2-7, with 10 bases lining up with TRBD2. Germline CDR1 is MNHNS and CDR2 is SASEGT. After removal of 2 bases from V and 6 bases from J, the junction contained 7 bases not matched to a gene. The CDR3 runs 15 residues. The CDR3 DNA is TGTGCCAGCAGTGAATTAGCTAGCGGGAGTGGCGAGCAGTACTTC. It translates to CASSELASGSGEQYF.

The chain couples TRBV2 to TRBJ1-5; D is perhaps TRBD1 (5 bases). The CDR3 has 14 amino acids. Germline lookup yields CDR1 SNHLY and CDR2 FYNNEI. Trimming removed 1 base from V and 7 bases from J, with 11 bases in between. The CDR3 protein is CASSEGQGRQPQHF. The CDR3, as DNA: TGTGCCAGCAGTGAAGGCCAGGGCCGGCAGCCCCAGCATTTT.

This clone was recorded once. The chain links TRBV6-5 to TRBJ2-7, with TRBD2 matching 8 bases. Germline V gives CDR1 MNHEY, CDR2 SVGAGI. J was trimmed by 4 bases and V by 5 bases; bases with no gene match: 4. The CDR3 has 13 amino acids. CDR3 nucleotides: TGTGCCAGCAGTCCTCGGGGGGGATACGAGCAGTACTTC. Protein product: CASSPRGGYEQYF.